The 9 T cell receptor beta chains listed next were all sequenced from one sample in a study of shared clonotypes between healthy human individuals. Repertoires were generated with immunoSEQ multiplex PCR, while TCRdb's copy carries only in-frame clones and drops some. The table shows roughly 2.2 million clones, with roughly 93% occurring only once. The specimen was naive CD4+ T cells from PBMCs. Subset meaning: CD45RA+ positively selected. These receptors were obtained from a man between 18 and 35 years old in good health. Some clones in this sample may be carry-over from other donors' samples.

This clone appeared a single time. The chain joins TRBV5-4 to TRBJ2-7; TRBD2 matches 10 bases. Looked up from germline, CDR1 is SGHNT and CDR2 is YYREEE (reference sequence). The CDR3 sequence is 16 residues long. Trimming took 6 bases from V and 0 from J; bases not matched to a gene: 9. The DNA of the CDR3 is TGTGCCAGCATCCAATCCTTAGCGGGGGGCTCCTACGAGCAGTACTTC. As protein: CASIQSLAGGSYEQYF.

The chain couples TRBV9 to TRBJ2-3; a possible D gene is TRBD1 (5 bases). The CDR3 is 14 residues long. V was cut by 3 bases and J by 1 base, with 9 bases left in between. Germline-derived CDR1 and CDR2 are SGDLS and YYNGEE. The CDR3 sequence: CASSADSRTDTQYF. In nucleotides, the CDR3 is TGTGCCAGCAGCGCCGACAGTCGCACAGATACGCAGTATTTT. Supplemented by reference TRBV9 and TRBJ2-3, the full variable domain reads DSGVTQTPKHLITATGQRVTLRCSPRSGDLSVYWYQQSLDQGLQFLIQYYNGEERAKGNILERFSAQQFPDLHSELNLSSLELGDSALYFCASSADSRTDTQYFGPGTRLTVL.

The chain joins TRBV5-8 to TRBJ2-3, with TRBD2 matching over 12 bases. Germline CDR1 is SGHTS and CDR2 is YDEGEE. Germline trimming cut 2 bases from V and 3 bases from J; bases unmatched to any gene: 7. The CDR3 consists of 17 residues. The CDR3 is CASSFMTSGRGTDTQYF. CDR3 nucleotides: TGTGCCAGCAGCTTTATGACTAGCGGGAGAGGGACAGATACGCAGTATTTT.

The chain recombines TRBV7-9 with TRBJ2-5; D is unresolved. Germline lookup yields CDR1 SEHNR and CDR2 FQNEAQ (reference sequence). This CDR3 is built from 15 residues. With 0 bases removed from V and 4 bases from J, the gap between germline ends came to 12 bases. The chain's CDR3 is CASSLASPATETQYF. CDR3 DNA: TGTGCCAGCAGCTTAGCGTCGCCAGCCACAGAGACCCAGTACTTC.

About this clone: Within the sample, other DNA sequences also encode this same CDR3. This chain connects TRBV18 to TRBJ2-6; no definite D call. The CDR3 has 15 residues. V shed 2 bases and J shed 1 base, with 6 bases lying between them. Germline-derived CDR1 and CDR2 are KGHSH and LQKENI. In DNA, the CDR3 is TGTGCCAGCTCACCAGGACCATCTGGGGCCAACGTCCTGACTTTC. This codes for CASSPGPSGANVLTF. Looking up the rest from reference TRBV18 and TRBJ2-6 gives the full variable domain: NAGVMQNPRHLVRRRGQEARLRCSPMKGHSHVYWYRQLPEEGLKFMVYLQKENIIDESGMPKERFSAEFPKEGPSILRIQQVVRGDSAAYFCASSPGPSGANVLTFGAGSRLTVL.

The chain has TRBV7-9 and TRBJ2-3, with D unclear. The V gene's germline CDR1 is SEHNR and CDR2 FQNEAQ (reference sequence). This CDR3 is built from 14 residues. Deletions cut 1 base from V and 4 bases from J, with 9 bases between. CDR3 coding DNA: TGTGCCAGCAGCTTAGTACTGACGCCAGATACGCAGTATTTT. Protein: CASSLVLTPDTQYF.

The chain links TRBV5-1 to TRBJ1-1; D not resolved. CDR1 and CDR2 (germline): SGHRS, YFSETQ. CDR3 length equals 15 residues. Trimming took 0 bases from V and 2 from J, leaving 11 bases between them. CDR3 nucleotide sequence: TGCGCCAGCAGCTTGGCCAGAGGGTTCAACACTGAAGCTTTCTTT. It codes for CASSLARGFNTEAFF. Using reference TRBV5-1 and TRBJ1-1 for the parts outside the CDR3, the full variable domain is KAGVTQTPRYLIKTRGQQVTLSCSPISGHRSVSWYQQTPGQGLQFLFEYFSETQRNKGNFPGRFSGRQFSNSRSEMNVSTLELGDSALYLCASSLARGFNTEAFFGQGTRLTVV.

The rearrangement links TRBV27 to TRBJ1-2; no clear D gene. Germline values: CDR1 MNHEY, CDR2 SMNVEV (reference sequence). This CDR3 is built from 12 residues. Deletions cut 4 bases from V and 7 bases from J, with 10 bases between. The CDR3 is CASSSPMLGYTF. Here the CDR3 DNA reads TGTGCCAGCAGTTCCCCTATGCTTGGCTACACCTTC.

The chain joins TRBV2 to TRBJ2-7, with 11 bases aligning to TRBD1. The V gene's germline CDR1 is SNHLY and CDR2 FYNNEI. The CDR3 totals 15 residues. V lost 6 bases, J lost 1 base, and 5 bases stayed unmatched. The CDR3 nucleotides are TGTGCCAGCAGCGGAGGACAGGGGGCATCCTACGAGCAGTACTTC. Amino acids: CASSGGQGASYEQYF. Using reference TRBV2 and TRBJ2-7 for the parts outside the CDR3, the full variable domain is EPEVTQTPSHQVTQMGQEVILRCVPISNHLYFYWYRQILGQKVEFLVSFYNNEISEKSEIFDDQFSVERPDGSNFTLKIRSTKLEDSAMYFCASSGGQGASYEQYFGPGTRLTVT.